A selection of T cell receptor beta chains follows, all from one sample in a study of T cells in Graves' hyperthyroidism and ophthalmopathy. Via MiXCR, TCRdb re-called the multiplex PCR reads, giving one row per CDR3 protein. The sample yields about 640,000 distinct CDR3 sequences, less than 25% seen once. The specimen was blood. These receptors came from a man aged 25 to 45 with Graves' ophthalmopathy. The CDR3 runs from the conserved cysteine through the conserved F or W.

CSVGGQGAPQETQYF	TRBV29-1	TRBJ2-5
CAISERYEQYF	TRBV10-3	TRBJ2-7
CAWRGLASSYEQYF	TRBV30	TRBJ2-7
CSAVQGPDEQYF	TRBV20-1	TRBJ2-7
CASSQFGPPDTQYF	TRBV3-1	TRBJ2-3
CSGTPSTDTQYF	TRBV20-1	TRBJ2-3
CSARRGSPTDTQYF	TRBV20-1	TRBJ2-3
CASSYDRDYGYTF	TRBV6-5	TRBJ1-2
CASSLVLGTVAKNIQYF	TRBV7-2	TRBJ2-4
CASSQFNYEQYF	TRBV3-1	TRBJ2-7
CASSSGGGDSTEAFF	TRBV5-1	TRBJ1-1
CASSQGYNPAHEQFF	TRBV4-1	TRBJ2-1
CSAPLAAEQVF	TRBV20-1	TRBJ2-1
CASSFATGGNGYTF	TRBV5-1	TRBJ1-2
CASSRTSGRASAKNIQYF	TRBV6-1	TRBJ2-4
CASSHRDRGWDSPLHF	TRBV14	TRBJ1-6
CASSFQGSLLSEQFF	TRBV7-9	TRBJ2-1
CASSHPNPASGRYNEQFF	TRBV6-2/TRBV6-3	TRBJ2-1
CASSLYPGDGYTF	TRBV7-3	TRBJ1-2
CASKTIAGANTGELFF	TRBV6-1	TRBJ2-2
CASSGGGPGTDTQYF	TRBV28	TRBJ2-3
CASSSAGTSWLFF	TRBV11-2	TRBJ2-1
CASSRPGSHEQYF	TRBV6-1	TRBJ2-7
CASSQGPKTSLTPYEQYF	TRBV4-1	TRBJ2-7
CASRLLGADTQYF	TRBV6-2/TRBV6-3	TRBJ2-3
CASSSHVLAGVNEQFF	TRBV2	TRBJ2-1
CASSSLLTSGSTHEQYF	TRBV6-5	TRBJ2-7
CATSSGTGTDTQYF	TRBV2	TRBJ2-3
CASSLGAGDEAFF	TRBV5-1	TRBJ1-1
CSARAWGRGETQYF	TRBV20-1	TRBJ2-5
CSARPVEGAGIYEQYF	TRBV20-1	TRBJ2-7
CASSLRGTSGSSWVTGELFF	TRBV4-1	TRBJ2-2
CASSQQGVQGYTF	TRBV6-1	TRBJ1-2
CASSPTLTRLAGNTGELFF	TRBV7-3	TRBJ2-2
CASSQPNTGELFF	TRBV27	TRBJ2-2
CASSPTASSGNTIYF	TRBV3-1	TRBJ1-3
CASSSLLGDHPQHF	TRBV27	TRBJ1-5
CASSAGQGAQGYTF	TRBV6-1	TRBJ1-2
CASMRGRARGGGYTF	TRBV12-3/TRBV12-4	TRBJ1-2
CSAWTGLNTEAFF	TRBV20-1	TRBJ1-1
CSARSPWDSYEQYF	TRBV20-1	TRBJ2-7
CASSTRTSGRNGELFF	TRBV11-2	TRBJ2-2
CSAEGRVGVETQYF	TRBV20-1	TRBJ2-5
CASSLASGRSLDTQYF	TRBV7-3	TRBJ2-3
CSVVGQGMLLSETQYF	TRBV29-1	TRBJ2-5
CSGTENTEAFF	TRBV29-1	TRBJ1-1
CASSYMPWETQYF	TRBV6-2/TRBV6-3	TRBJ2-5
CASSSTIQGPDQPQHF	TRBV12-3/TRBV12-4	TRBJ1-5
CASSEGEGTTTNEKLFF	TRBV6-1	TRBJ1-4
CASSSPLEQYF	TRBV28	TRBJ2-7
CASSSTGGPHNEQFF	TRBV28	TRBJ2-1
CASSSQGSRNGQFF	TRBV2	TRBJ2-1
CASGSTGTAEAFF	TRBV4-2	TRBJ1-1
CAWKTTGNTGELFF	TRBV30	TRBJ2-2
CASDGLYEGAFF	TRBV19	TRBJ1-1
CAWSYGARSYEQYF	TRBV30	TRBJ2-7
CASSGDSRYGYTF	TRBV5-6	TRBJ1-2
CASAQGAKNEQCF	TRBV11-2	TRBJ2-7
CASSSRGEFYNEQFF	TRBV7-9	TRBJ2-1